This T cell receptor beta chain is from a study of cytomegalovirus exposure and HLA in healthy donors. Overall study results and limits: An apparent linkage of common viral pathogens to several of the most significant clusters emerged in a later analysis. Researchers catalogued approximately 170 TCR beta chains as cytomegalovirus-associated.

PCR employed 60 Vbeta and 13 Jbeta primers. Assay used: immunoSEQ multiplex PCR; TCRdb lists only in-frame clones, some missing. The table has around 160,000 clones, 78% seen once. Concerning this clone itself: Its specificity is unknown. A read error may produce the germline difference seen at one junction end.

The CDR3 covers 13 residues. In germline, CDR1 is MNHEY, CDR2 SVGAGI. The genes are TRBV6-5 and TRBJ1-4; D is ambiguous. The TCR originated in a man aged 40-55 years in good health and CMV-seropositive. The sample taken for sequencing was PBMCs. The CDR3 nucleotides read TGTGTCAGCAGGCTCGGTTCTAATGAAAAACTGTTTTTT. Its protein is CVSRLGSNEKLFF.